This entry describes one T cell receptor beta chain. Its antigen is currently unknown. The individuals who served as donors were healthy Caucasians living in Russia, aged roughly 6 to 100. V was pared by 4 bases and J by 8 bases, with 12 bases between. The CDR3 extends over 13 amino acids. Per the germline V gene, CDR1 is SGHKS and CDR2 is YYEKEE (reference sequence). This specimen comes from a study of blood T cells in healthy people across ages. Study-level points and caveats: Older age coincided with a roughly linear decline in TCR beta diversity per million T cells. Possibly, changes in expanded clonotypes were confounded because donor CMV status was unknown. Conclusively comparing naive with antigen-experienced cells was impossible with unsorted PBMCs.

Through a sample-barcoded 5' primer and a J-beta primer mix, a second PCR was run for roughly 7 to 11 cycles. TCRdb processed the 5' RACE reads anew with MiXCR; each CDR3 protein has one entry. The sample lists more than 800,000 distinct CDR3 sequences, 45% occurring once. The chain combines TRBV5-5 with TRBJ1-4, with D possibly being TRBD1 (6 bases). Sample: blood. The clonotype was recovered from an older woman in good health. The CDR3 DNA reads TGTGCCAGCAGCAAGGGGACAAGAGAAAAACTGTTTTTT. This encodes CASSKGTREKLFF.